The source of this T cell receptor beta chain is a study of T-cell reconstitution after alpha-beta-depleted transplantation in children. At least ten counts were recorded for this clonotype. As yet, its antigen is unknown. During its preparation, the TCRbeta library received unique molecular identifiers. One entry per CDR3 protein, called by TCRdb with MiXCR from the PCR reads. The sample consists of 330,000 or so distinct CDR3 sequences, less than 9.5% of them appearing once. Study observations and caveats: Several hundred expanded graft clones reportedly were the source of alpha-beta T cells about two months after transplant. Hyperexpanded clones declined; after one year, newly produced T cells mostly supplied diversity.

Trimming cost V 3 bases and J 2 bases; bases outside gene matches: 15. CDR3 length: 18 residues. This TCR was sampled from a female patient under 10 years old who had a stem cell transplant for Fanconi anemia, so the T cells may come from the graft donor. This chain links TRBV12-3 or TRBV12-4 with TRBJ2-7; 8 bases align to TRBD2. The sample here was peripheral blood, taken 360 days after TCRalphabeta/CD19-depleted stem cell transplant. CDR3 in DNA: TGTGCCAGCAGTTTCAGGGTCTGGGAGCGGGAGATCCCCTACGAGCAGTACTTC. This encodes CASSFRVWEREIPYEQYF.